The clone carrying this TCR beta chain turned up a few times. Its antigen is currently unknown. The data are from a study of cytomegalovirus exposure and HLA in healthy donors. Study-level points and caveats: Investigators reported approximately 150 TCR beta chains as tied to cytomegalovirus. Presence/absence analysis assumed near-uniform sequencing depth across donors. Researchers left out some V segments, among them TRBV6-2 and TRBV6-3, as indistinguishable.

PCR employed 60 Vbeta and 13 Jbeta primers. The assay was immunoSEQ multiplex PCR, and TCRdb's table has in-frame clones only and misses some. The data show around 120,000 clones, with around 80% seen just once and around 2.7% held by the top ten. The V gene's germline CDR1 is SGDLS and CDR2 YYNGEE. V lost 0 bases to trimming and J lost 6 bases, with 7 bases between them. CDR3 length equals 12 residues. This chain links TRBV9 with TRBJ2-7, with D tentatively TRBD2 (5 bases). This TCR came from a woman aged 35 to 49 in good health and CMV-seropositive. Sequencing input: PBMCs. CDR3 in amino acids: CASSVAGSEQYF. The CDR3 DNA reads as TGTGCCAGCAGCGTAGCGGGGTCCGAGCAGTACTTC.